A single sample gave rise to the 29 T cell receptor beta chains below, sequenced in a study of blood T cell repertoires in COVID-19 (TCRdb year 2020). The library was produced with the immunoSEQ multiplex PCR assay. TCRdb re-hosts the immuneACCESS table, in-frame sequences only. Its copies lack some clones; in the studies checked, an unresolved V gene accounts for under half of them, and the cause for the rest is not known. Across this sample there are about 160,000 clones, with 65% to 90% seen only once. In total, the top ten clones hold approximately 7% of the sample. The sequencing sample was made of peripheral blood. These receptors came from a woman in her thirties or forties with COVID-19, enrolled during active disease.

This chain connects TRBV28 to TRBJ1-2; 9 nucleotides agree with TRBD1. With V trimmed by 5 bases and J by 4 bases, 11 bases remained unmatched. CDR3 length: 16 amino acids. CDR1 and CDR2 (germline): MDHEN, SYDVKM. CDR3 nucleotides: TGTGCCAGCAGTCCCGGTGGGGACAGGGTTCGCTATGGCTACACCTTC. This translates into CASSPGGDRVRYGYTF.

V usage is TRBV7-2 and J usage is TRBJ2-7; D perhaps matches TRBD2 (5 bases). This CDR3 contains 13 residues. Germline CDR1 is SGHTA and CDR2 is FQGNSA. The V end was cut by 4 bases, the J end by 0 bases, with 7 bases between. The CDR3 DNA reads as TGTGCCAGCAGCTCCCGGGACTCCTACGAGCAGTACTTC. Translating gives CASSSRDSYEQYF.

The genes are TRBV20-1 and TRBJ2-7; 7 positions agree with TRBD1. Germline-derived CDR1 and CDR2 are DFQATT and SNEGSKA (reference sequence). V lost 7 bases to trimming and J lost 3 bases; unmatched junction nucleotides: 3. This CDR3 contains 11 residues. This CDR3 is CSVGTVYEQYF. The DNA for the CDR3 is TGCAGTGTAGGGACAGTCTACGAGCAGTACTTC.

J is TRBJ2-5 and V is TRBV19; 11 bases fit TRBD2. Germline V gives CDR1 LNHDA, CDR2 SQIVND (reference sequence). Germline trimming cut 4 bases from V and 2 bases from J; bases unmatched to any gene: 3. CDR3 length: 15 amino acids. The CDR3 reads CASSTGTSGQETQYF. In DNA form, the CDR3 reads TGTGCCAGTAGTACAGGGACTAGCGGACAAGAGACCCAGTACTTC.

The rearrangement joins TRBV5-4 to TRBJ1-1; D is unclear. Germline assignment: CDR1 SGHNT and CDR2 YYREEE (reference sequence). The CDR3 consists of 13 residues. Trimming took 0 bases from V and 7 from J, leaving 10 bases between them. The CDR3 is CASSLGRQYEAFF. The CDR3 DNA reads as TGTGCCAGCAGCTTGGGGAGGCAGTATGAAGCTTTCTTT.

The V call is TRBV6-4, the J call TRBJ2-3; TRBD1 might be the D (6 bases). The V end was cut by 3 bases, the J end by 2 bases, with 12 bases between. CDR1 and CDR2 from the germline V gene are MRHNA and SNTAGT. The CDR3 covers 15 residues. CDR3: CASSEGGKDTDTQYF. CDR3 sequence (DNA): TGTGCCAGCAGTGAAGGGGGTAAGGACACAGATACGCAGTATTTT.

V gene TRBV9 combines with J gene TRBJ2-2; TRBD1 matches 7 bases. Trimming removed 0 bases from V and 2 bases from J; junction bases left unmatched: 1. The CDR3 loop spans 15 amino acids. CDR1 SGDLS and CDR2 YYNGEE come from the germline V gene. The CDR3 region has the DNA TGTGCCAGCAGCGTAGGGGACAGCAACACCGGGGAGCTGTTTTTT. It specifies CASSVGDSNTGELFF.

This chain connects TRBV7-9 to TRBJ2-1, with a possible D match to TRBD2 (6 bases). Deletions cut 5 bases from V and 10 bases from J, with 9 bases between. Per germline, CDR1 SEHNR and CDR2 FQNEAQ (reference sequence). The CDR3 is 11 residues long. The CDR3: CASSPAGEQFF. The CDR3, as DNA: TGTGCCAGCAGCCCTGCGGGGGAGCAGTTCTTC.

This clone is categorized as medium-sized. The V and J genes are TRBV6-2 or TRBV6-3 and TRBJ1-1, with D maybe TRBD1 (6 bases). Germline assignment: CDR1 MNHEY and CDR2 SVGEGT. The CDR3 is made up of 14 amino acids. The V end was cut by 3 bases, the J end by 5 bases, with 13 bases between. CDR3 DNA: TGTGCCAGCAGTTATCGTACAGGGTATACTGAAGCTTTCTTT. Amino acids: CASSYRTGYTEAFF.

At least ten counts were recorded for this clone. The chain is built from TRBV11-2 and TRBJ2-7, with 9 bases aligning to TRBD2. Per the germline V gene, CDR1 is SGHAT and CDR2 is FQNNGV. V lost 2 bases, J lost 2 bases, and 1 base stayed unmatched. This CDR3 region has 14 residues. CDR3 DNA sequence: TGTGCCAGCAGCTTATCTAGCGGGACCTACGAGCAGTACGTC. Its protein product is CASSLSSGTYEQYV.

CDR3 in DNA: TGCGCCACTGCACGGGACAGTTCCTACGAGCAGTACTTC. Its protein product is CATARDSSYEQYF. The chain joins TRBV5-1 to TRBJ2-7, with 7 bases fitting TRBD1. Trimming took 9 bases from V and 1 from J; bases not matched to a gene: 7. The V gene's germline CDR1 is SGHRS and CDR2 YFSETQ. The CDR3 has 13 amino acids. The whole variable domain, remainder taken from reference TRBV5-1 and TRBJ2-7, is KAGVTQTPRYLIKTRGQQVTLSCSPISGHRSVSWYQQTPGQGLQFLFEYFSETQRNKGNFPGRFSGRQFSNSRSEMNVSTLELGDSALYLCATARDSSYEQYFGPGTRLTVT.

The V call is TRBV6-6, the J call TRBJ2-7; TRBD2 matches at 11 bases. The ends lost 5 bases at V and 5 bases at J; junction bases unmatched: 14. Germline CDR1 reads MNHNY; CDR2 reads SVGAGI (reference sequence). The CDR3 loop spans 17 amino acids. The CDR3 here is CASSPYPRLAGGHEQYF. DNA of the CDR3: TGTGCCAGCAGTCCCTACCCCCGGCTAGCGGGAGGCCACGAGCAGTACTTC.

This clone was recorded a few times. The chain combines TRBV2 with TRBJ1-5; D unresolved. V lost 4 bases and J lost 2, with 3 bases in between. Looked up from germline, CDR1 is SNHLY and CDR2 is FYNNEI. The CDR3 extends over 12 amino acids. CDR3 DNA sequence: TGTGCCAGCAGTGTAGGCAATCAGCCCCAGCATTTT. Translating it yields CASSVGNQPQHF.

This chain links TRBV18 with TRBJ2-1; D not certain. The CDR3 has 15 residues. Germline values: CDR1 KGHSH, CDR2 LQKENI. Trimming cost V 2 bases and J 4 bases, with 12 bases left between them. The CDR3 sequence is CASSPTQTVYNEQFF. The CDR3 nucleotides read TGTGCCAGCTCACCAACTCAAACGGTATACAATGAGCAGTTCTTC.

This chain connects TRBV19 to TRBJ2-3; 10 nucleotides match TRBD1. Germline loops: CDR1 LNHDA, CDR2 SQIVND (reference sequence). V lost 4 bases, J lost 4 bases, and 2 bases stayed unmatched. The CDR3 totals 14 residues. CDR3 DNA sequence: TGTGCCAGTAGTACGGGACAGGGGCCAGATACGCAGTATTTT. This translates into CASSTGQGPDTQYF.

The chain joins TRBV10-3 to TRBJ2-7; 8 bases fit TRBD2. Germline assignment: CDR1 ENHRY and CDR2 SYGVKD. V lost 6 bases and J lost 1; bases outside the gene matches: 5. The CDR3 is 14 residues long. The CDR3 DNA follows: TGTGCCATCAGGGGGCGGGAGGATTCCTACGAGCAGTACTTC. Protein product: CAIRGREDSYEQYF.

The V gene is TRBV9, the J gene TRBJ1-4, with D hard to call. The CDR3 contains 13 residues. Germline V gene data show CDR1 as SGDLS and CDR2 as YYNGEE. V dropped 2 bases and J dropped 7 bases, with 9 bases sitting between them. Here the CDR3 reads CASSVGSGEKLFF. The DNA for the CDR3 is TGTGCCAGCAGCGTGGGGAGCGGTGAAAAACTGTTTTTT.

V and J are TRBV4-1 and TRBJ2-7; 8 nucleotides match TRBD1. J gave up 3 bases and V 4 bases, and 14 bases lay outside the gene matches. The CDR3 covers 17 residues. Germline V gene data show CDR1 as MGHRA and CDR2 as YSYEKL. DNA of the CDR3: TGCGCCAGCAGCCGCCCCGGGACAGGCCCCGCCAGCTACGAGCAGTACTTC. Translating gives CASSRPGTGPASYEQYF.

The chain's CDR3 is CASCRLLRSNNEKLFF. The CDR3 bases are TGTGCCAGCTGCAGGCTTCTGCGTTCAAATAATGAAAAACTGTTTTTT. The genes are TRBV28 and TRBJ1-4; no reliable D call. V was cut by 8 bases and J by 4 bases, with 20 bases left in between. The germline CDR1 and CDR2 sequences are MDHEN and SYDVKM. The length of the CDR3 is 16 residues.

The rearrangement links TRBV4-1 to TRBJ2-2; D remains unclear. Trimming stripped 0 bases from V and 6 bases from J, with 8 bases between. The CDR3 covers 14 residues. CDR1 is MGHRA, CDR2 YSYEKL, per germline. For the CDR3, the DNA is TGCGCCAGCAGCCAAGATTCGGTCCCCGGGGAGCTGTTTTTT. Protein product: CASSQDSVPGELFF.

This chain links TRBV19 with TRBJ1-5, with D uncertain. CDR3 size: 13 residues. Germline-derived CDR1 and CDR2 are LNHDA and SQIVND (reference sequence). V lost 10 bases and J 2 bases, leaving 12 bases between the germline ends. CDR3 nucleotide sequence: TGTGCCACCCGGGCGGGCCGCAATCAGCCCCAGCATTTT. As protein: CATRAGRNQPQHF.

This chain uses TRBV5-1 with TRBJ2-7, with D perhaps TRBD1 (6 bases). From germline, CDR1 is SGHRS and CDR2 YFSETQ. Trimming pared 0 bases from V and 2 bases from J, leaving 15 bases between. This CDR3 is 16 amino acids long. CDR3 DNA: TGCGCCAGCAGCTTGGGCCCGGGACACGGTACCTACGAGCAGTACTTC. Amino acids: CASSLGPGHGTYEQYF.

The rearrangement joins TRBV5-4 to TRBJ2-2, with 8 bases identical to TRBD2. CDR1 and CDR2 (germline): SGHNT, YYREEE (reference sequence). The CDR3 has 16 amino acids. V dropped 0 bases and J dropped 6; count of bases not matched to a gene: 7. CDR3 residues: CASSLGPGGPAGELFF. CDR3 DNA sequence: TGTGCCAGCAGCTTGGGGCCGGGGGGGCCCGCCGGGGAGCTGTTTTTT. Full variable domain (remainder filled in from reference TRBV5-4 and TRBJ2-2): ETGVTQSPTHLIKTRGQQVTLRCSSQSGHNTVSWYQQALGQGPQFIFQYYREEENGRGNFPPRFSGLQFPNYSSELNVNALELDDSALYLCASSLGPGGPAGELFFGEGSRLTVL.

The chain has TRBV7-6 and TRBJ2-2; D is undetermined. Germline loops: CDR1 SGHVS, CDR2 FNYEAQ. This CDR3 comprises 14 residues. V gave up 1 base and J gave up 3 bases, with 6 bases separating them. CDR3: CASSLDRYTGELFF. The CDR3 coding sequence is TGTGCCAGCAGCTTAGACAGATACACCGGGGAGCTGTTTTTT.

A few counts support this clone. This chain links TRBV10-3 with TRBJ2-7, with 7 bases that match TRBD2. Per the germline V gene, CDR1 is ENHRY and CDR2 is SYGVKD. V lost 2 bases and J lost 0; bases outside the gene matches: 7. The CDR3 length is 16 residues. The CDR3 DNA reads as TGTGCCATCAGTGAGCAGGGCGGGAGCCCCTCCTACGAGCAGTACTTC. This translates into CAISEQGGSPSYEQYF.

CDR3 sequence: CASSPHLAGGLHEQYF. Here the CDR3 DNA reads TGTGCCAGCTCACCACACCTAGCGGGAGGTCTACACGAGCAGTACTTC. This rearrangement joins TRBV18 to TRBJ2-7; 11 bases are a match to TRBD2. The CDR3 has 16 amino acids. Germline V CDR1 and CDR2: KGHSH, LQKENI. J gave up 5 bases and V 1 base, and 7 bases lay outside the gene matches.

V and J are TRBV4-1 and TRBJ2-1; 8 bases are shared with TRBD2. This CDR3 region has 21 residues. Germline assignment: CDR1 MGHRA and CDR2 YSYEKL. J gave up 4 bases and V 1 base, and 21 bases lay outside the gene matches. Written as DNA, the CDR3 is TGCGCCAGCAGCCAAGCGCCCCTTGGAGTTACAGCGGGAGCAAGGTACAATGAGCAGTTCTTC. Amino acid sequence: CASSQAPLGVTAGARYNEQFF.

The DNA for the CDR3 is TGTGCCAGCAGCCTCGCTAGCGGGAGGCTCCACGAGCAGTACTTC. Protein product: CASSLASGRLHEQYF. This sequence joins TRBV28 and TRBJ2-7; 11 positions match TRBD2. The ends lost 6 bases at V and 5 bases at J; junction bases unmatched: 9. The length of the CDR3 is 15 residues. Germline assignment: CDR1 MDHEN and CDR2 SYDVKM.

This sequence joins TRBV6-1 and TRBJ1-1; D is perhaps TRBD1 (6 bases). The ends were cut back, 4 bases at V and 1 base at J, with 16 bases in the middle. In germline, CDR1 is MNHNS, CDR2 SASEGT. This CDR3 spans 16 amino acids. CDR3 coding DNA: TGTGCCAGCAGTGTCGGGGGGCGTTGGACGAACACTGAAGCTTTCTTT. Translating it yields CASSVGGRWTNTEAFF.